The 21 T cell receptor beta chains below all came from one sample that was sequenced in a study of cytomegalovirus exposure and HLA in healthy donors. Use of 60 Vbeta and 13 Jbeta primers characterized the PCR. The table came from immunoSEQ multiplex PCR; TCRdb's copy has only in-frame clones and leaves some out. The table has roughly 240,000 clones, roughly 78% seen once. The sequenced material came from PBMCs. The receptor set was obtained from a boy younger than 18 in good health and CMV-seronegative.

The gene calls are TRBV30 and TRBJ2-3, with D perhaps TRBD2 (6 bases). The ends were cut back, 7 bases at V and 2 bases at J, with 13 bases in the middle. The CDR3 runs to 13 residues. Germline V lookup: CDR1 GTSNPN, CDR2 SVGIG (reference sequence). The CDR3 region is CASIRGTTDTQYF. The CDR3 nucleotides are TGTGCCTCTATCCGGGGGACCACAGATACGCAGTATTTT.

This chain connects TRBV7-2 to TRBJ1-1; no definite D call. This CDR3 region has 14 residues. V was clipped by 5 bases and J by 4 bases, with 14 bases between them. Germline V gene lookup returns CDR1 SGHTA and CDR2 FQGNSA. The CDR3 DNA follows: TGTGCCAGCAGCACTGCGCGATATGGCACTGAAGCTTTCTTT. Translated: CASSTARYGTEAFF.

In nucleotides, the CDR3 is TGCGCCAGCAGCAGTAACAGGGTTCCAGACGAGCAGTACTTC. Its protein product is CASSSNRVPDEQYF. The V and J genes are TRBV5-1 and TRBJ2-7; D is possibly TRBD1 (6 bases). CDR1 SGHRS and CDR2 YFSETQ come from the germline V gene. The CDR3 spans 14 residues. V was clipped by 4 bases and J by 5 bases, with 16 bases between them.

The chain links TRBV6-6 to TRBJ1-6, with a weak D call TRBD1 (5 bases). Between the trimmed V and J ends, which lost 4 bases and 11 bases, there was a span of 15 bases. CDR3 size: 14 residues. The germline gives CDR1 MNHNY, CDR2 SVGAGI (reference sequence). The CDR3 DNA follows: TGTGCCAGCAGTTTTATGACAGATGATACACCCCTCCACTTT. It translates to CASSFMTDDTPLHF.

This chain joins TRBV7-7 and TRBJ2-3; no clear D. Germline lookup yields CDR1 SSHAT and CDR2 FNYEAQ (reference sequence). The CDR3 contains 12 residues. Deletions cut 5 bases from V and 7 bases from J, with 10 bases between. The CDR3 bases are TGTGCCAGCAGCCCCATAGCAAATACGCAGTATTTT. Protein sequence: CASSPIANTQYF.

V is TRBV5-1 and J is TRBJ2-2; 7 bases map to TRBD1. The CDR3 contains 14 residues. Germline lookup yields CDR1 SGHRS and CDR2 YFSETQ. With 4 bases clipped from V and 5 bases from J, the junction kept 5 bases outside the gene matches. DNA for the CDR3: TGCGCCAGCAGCCGGGACAGAGAGACCGGGGAGCTGTTTTTT. It translates to CASSRDRETGELFF. Complete variable domain (other parts from reference TRBV5-1 and TRBJ2-2): KAGVTQTPRYLIKTRGQQVTLSCSPISGHRSVSWYQQTPGQGLQFLFEYFSETQRNKGNFPGRFSGRQFSNSRSEMNVSTLELGDSALYLCASSRDRETGELFFGEGSRLTVL.

V and J are TRBV11-3 and TRBJ2-7; 7 positions agree with TRBD1. Germline trimming cut 8 bases from V and 6 bases from J; bases unmatched to any gene: 7. In germline, CDR1 is SGHNT, CDR2 YENEEA. The CDR3 length is 12 residues. This CDR3 is CASAHRGREQYF. The CDR3 DNA reads TGTGCCAGCGCCCACAGGGGACGCGAGCAGTACTTC.

V is TRBV10-3 and J is TRBJ1-2, with D maybe TRBD1 (5 bases). The V gene lost 0 bases and the J gene lost 4 bases, with 12 bases spanning the gap. The CDR3 contains 15 residues. CDR1 is ENHRY, CDR2 SYGVKD, per germline. The CDR3 nucleotides read TGTGCCATCAGTGAGTCGGTGCAGGGTAGCTATGGCTACACCTTC. It is translated as CAISESVQGSYGYTF.

The gene calls are TRBV5-1 and TRBJ2-3; 9 bases align to TRBD1. Germline V lookup: CDR1 SGHRS, CDR2 YFSETQ. V shed 1 base and J 1 base; nucleotides not matched to a gene: 4. The CDR3 sequence is 16 residues long. CDR3: CASSLLRTGGTDTQYF. The DNA for the CDR3 is TGCGCCAGCAGCTTGCTCAGGACAGGGGGCACAGATACGCAGTATTTT.

This rearrangement joins TRBV6-5 to TRBJ1-6, with D perhaps TRBD1 (6 bases). Germline CDR1 MNHEY, CDR2 SVGAGI. V was cut by 2 bases and J by 9 bases, with 11 bases left in between. The CDR3 runs 14 residues. Here the CDR3 reads CASSYGGAGSPLHF. The CDR3, as DNA: TGTGCCAGCAGTTACGGGGGGGCGGGTTCACCCCTCCACTTT.

The chain uses TRBV25-1 and TRBJ2-5; D gene ambiguous. Germline CDR1 and CDR2: MGHDK and SYGVNS. The CDR3 consists of 10 residues. Trimming removed 6 bases at V and 11 bases at J, with 10 bases between. CDR3 sequence reads: CASSGREQYF. The CDR3 DNA reads as TGTGCCAGCAGCGGTCGTGAGCAGTACTTC. Combining the CDR3 with reference TRBV25-1 and TRBJ2-5 gives the whole variable domain EADIYQTPRYLVIGTGKKITLECSQTMGHDKMYWYQQDPGMELHLIHYSYGVNSTEKGDLSSESTVSRIRTEHFPLTLESARPSHTSQYLCASSGREQYFGPGTRLLVL.

The chain carries TRBV7-3 and TRBJ1-1; D is uncertain. The V gene's germline CDR1 is SGHTA and CDR2 FQGTGA. V was clipped by 2 bases and J by 5 bases, with 9 bases between them. This CDR3 spans 13 amino acids. The CDR3 reads CASSLRRQTEAFF. As DNA, the CDR3 is TGTGCCAGCAGCTTACGGCGGCAGACTGAAGCTTTCTTT.

The chain couples TRBV19 to TRBJ2-7; a possible D gene is TRBD1 (5 bases). CDR1 is LNHDA and CDR2 is SQIVND in the germline V gene (reference sequence). CDR3 size: 14 residues. The V end was cut by 3 bases, the J end by 2 bases, with 11 bases between. CDR3 region: CASSIAGQTYEQYF. The CDR3 bases are TGTGCCAGTAGTATCGCTGGACAAACCTACGAGCAGTACTTC.

This clone was observed a few times. The chain uses TRBV11-2 and TRBJ2-1; 11 positions agree with TRBD2. Germline CDR1 is SGHAT and CDR2 is FQNNGV. This CDR3 comprises 19 residues. Unmatched junction bases numbered 14, after V lost 7 bases and J lost 0 bases. The chain's CDR3 is CASTRWLAGGYSSYNEQFF. CDR3 sequence (DNA): TGTGCCAGCACCAGGTGGCTAGCGGGAGGTTACAGCTCCTACAATGAGCAGTTCTTC.

The chain recombines TRBV25-1 with TRBJ1-1, with a tentative D call TRBD1 (5 bases). The V end was cut by 10 bases, the J end by 0 bases, with 12 bases between. This CDR3 has 13 residues. From germline, CDR1 is MGHDK and CDR2 SYGVNS. The CDR3 nucleotides are TGTGCCACCAGCCCACAGGTGAACACTGAAGCTTTCTTT. Its protein is CATSPQVNTEAFF.

In DNA form, the CDR3 reads TGTGCCAGCAGTGTTTCCGGGAGGGCGGAAAATGAGCAGTTCTTC. This encodes CASSVSGRAENEQFF. The chain is built from TRBV2 and TRBJ2-1; 8 bases align to TRBD2. CDR1 is SNHLY, CDR2 FYNNEI, per germline. V gave up 4 bases and J gave up 7 bases; unmatched junction bases: 9. The CDR3 extends over 15 amino acids.

The chain employs TRBV5-1 and TRBJ1-6; D perhaps matches TRBD1 (5 bases). Per the germline V gene, CDR1 is SGHRS and CDR2 is YFSETQ. Trimming shortened V by 0 bases and J by 2 bases, and 6 bases separated the two germline ends. The CDR3 is made up of 15 amino acids. CDR3 coding DNA: TGCGCCAGCAGCTTGGGGGGGGCCTATAATTCACCCCTCCACTTT. This translates into CASSLGGAYNSPLHF.

The chain recombines TRBV11-3 with TRBJ1-2; D is unclear. Looked up from germline, CDR1 is SGHNT and CDR2 is YENEEA. The CDR3 totals 13 residues. V dropped 5 bases and J dropped 6 bases, with 13 bases sitting between them. CDR3 bases: TGTGCCAGCAGCCCTGGACTTGGGGATGGCTACACCTTC. As protein: CASSPGLGDGYTF.

This chain uses TRBV10-3 with TRBJ2-7; D perhaps matches TRBD1 (5 bases). V was clipped by 4 bases and J by 2 bases, with 18 bases between them. This CDR3 region has 16 residues. CDR1 and CDR2 (germline): ENHRY, SYGVKD. This CDR3 reads CAISGLIGTDTYEQYF. CDR3 bases: TGTGCCATCAGTGGTTTGATTGGTACGGACACCTACGAGCAGTACTTC.

The CDR3 bases are TGTGCCAGCAGCCTTCTTAGGACAGGGAGAGGAAACACTGAAGCTTTCTTT. Residues: CASSLLRTGRGNTEAFF. The chain recombines TRBV11-3 with TRBJ1-1, with 8 bases identical to TRBD1. Germline V CDR1 and CDR2: SGHNT, YENEEA. V lost 5 bases, J lost 2 bases, and 13 bases stayed unmatched. The CDR3 sequence is 17 residues long. Together with reference TRBV11-3 and TRBJ1-1, the CDR3 gives the full variable domain: EAGVVQSPRYKIIEKKQPVAFWCNPISGHNTLYWYLQNLGQGPELLIRYENEEAVDDSQLPKDRFSAERLKGVDSTLKIQPAELGDSAVYLCASSLLRTGRGNTEAFFGQGTRLTVV.

The rearrangement uses TRBV5-4 and TRBJ2-7, with 8 bases identical to TRBD1. Germline V gene lookup returns CDR1 SGHNT and CDR2 YYREEE (reference sequence). With 4 bases clipped from V and 3 bases from J, the junction kept 6 bases outside the gene matches. The CDR3 has 14 residues. The CDR3 loop is CASSPGTGRYEQYF. The CDR3 DNA reads as TGTGCCAGCAGCCCCGGGACAGGCCGCTACGAGCAGTACTTC.